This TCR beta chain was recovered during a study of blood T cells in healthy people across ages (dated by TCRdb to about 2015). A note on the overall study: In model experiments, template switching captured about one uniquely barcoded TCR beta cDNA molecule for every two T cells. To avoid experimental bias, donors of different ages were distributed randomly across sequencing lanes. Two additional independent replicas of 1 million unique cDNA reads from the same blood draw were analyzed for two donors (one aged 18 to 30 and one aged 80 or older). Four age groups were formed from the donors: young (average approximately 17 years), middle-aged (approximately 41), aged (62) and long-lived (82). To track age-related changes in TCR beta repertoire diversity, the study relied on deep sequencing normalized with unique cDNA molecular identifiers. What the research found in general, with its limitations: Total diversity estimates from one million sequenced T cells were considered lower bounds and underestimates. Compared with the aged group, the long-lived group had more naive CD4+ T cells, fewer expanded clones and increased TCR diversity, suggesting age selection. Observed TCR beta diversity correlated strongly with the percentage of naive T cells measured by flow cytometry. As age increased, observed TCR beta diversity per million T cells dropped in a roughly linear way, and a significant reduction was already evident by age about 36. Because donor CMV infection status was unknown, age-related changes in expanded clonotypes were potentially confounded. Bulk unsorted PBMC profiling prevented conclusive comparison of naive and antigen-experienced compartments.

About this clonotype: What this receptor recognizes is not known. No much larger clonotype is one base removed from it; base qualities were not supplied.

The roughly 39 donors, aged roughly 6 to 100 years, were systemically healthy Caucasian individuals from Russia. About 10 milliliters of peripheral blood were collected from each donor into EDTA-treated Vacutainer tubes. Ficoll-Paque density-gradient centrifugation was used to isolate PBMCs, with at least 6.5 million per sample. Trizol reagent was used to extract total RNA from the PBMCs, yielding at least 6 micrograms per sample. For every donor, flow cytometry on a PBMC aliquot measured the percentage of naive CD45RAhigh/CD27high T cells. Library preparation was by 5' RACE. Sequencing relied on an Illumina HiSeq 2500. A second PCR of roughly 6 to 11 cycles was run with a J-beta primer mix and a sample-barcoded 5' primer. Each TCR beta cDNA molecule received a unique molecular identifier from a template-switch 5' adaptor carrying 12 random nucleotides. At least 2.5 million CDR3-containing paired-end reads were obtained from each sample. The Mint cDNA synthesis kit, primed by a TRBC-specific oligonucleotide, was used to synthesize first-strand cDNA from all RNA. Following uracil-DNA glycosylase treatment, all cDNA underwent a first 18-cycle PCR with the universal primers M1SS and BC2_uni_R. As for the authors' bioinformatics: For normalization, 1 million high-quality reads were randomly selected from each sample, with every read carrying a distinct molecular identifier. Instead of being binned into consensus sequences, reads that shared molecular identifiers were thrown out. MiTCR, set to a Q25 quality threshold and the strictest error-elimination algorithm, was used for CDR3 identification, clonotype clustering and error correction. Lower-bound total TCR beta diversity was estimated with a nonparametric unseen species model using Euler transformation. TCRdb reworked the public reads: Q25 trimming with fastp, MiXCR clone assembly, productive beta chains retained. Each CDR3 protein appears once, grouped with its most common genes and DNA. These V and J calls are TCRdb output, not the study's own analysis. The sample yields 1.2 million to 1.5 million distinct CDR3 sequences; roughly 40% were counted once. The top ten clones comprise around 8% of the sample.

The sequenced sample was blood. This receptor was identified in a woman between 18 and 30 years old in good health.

CDR3 reads: CASTATGTAYGYTF. The DNA sequence is as follows: TGTGCCAGCACCGCAACCGGGACAGCCTATGGCTACACCTTC. The rearranged chain carries TRBV7-2 and TRBJ1-2, and TRBD1 matches 7 of the central bases. Clipping removes 7 bases from V and 4 bases from J, with 9 as the unmatched junction base count. CDR1 and CDR2 (SGHTA, FQGNSA) derive from the germline V gene. The CDR3 sequence holds 14 residues, the cysteine and phenylalanine included. Here the CDR3 DNA is all that survives: 42 bases in frame from base 1.